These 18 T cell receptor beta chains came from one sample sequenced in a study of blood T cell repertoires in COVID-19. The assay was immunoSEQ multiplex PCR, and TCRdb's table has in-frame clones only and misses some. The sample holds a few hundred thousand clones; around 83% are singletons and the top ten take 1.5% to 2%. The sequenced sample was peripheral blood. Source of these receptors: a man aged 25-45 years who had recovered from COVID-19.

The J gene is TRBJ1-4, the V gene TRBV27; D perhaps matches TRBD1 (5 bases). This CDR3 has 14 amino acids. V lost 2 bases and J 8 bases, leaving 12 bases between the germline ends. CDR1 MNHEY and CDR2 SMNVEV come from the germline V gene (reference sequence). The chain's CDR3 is CASSLRREGEKLFF. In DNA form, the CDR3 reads TGTGCCAGCAGTTTACGGAGGGAGGGGGAAAAACTGTTTTTT.

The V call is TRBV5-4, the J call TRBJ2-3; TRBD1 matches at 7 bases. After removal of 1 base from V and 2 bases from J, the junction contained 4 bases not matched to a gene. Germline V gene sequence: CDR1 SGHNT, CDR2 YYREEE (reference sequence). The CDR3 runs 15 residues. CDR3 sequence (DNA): TGTGCCAGCAGCTTGACGACAGGGCCCACAGATACGCAGTATTTT. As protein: CASSLTTGPTDTQYF.

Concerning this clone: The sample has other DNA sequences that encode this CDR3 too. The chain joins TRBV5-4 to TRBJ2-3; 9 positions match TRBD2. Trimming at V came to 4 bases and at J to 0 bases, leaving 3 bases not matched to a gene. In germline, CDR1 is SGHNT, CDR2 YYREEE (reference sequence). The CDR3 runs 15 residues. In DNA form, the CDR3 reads TGTGCCAGCAGCCTGACTAGCGGTAGCACAGATACGCAGTATTTT. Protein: CASSLTSGSTDTQYF.

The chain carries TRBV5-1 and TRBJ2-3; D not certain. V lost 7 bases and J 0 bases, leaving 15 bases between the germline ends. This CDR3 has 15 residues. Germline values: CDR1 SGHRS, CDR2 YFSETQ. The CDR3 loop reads CASREALDSTDTQYF. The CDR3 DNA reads TGCGCCAGCCGAGAGGCATTAGATAGCACAGATACGCAGTATTTT.

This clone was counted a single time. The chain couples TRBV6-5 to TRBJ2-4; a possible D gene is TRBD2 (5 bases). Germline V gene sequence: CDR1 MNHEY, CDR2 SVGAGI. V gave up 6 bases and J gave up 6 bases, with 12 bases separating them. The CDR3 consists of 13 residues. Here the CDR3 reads CASRAWEINIQYF. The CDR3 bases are TGTGCCAGCAGGGCGTGGGAGATAAACATTCAGTACTTC.

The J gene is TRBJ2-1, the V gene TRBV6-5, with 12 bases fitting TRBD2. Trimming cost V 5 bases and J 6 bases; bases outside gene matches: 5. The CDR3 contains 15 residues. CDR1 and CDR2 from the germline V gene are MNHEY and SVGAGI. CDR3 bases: TGTGCCAGCAGTCCTAGCGGGGGGGTTTTCAATGAGCAGTTCTTC. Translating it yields CASSPSGGVFNEQFF.

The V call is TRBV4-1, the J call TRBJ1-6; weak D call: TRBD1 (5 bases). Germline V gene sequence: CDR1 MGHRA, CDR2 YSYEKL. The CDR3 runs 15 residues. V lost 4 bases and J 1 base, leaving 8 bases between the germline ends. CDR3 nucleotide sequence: TGCGCCAGCAGCCCAGGGTTTTCCTATAATTCACCCCTCCACTTT. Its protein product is CASSPGFSYNSPLHF.

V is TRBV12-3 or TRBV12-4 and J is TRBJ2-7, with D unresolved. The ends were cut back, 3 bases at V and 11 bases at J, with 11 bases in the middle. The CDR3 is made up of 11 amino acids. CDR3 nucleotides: TGTGCCAGCAGTTTCAGGCCTTTGGAGTACTTC. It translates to CASSFRPLEYF.

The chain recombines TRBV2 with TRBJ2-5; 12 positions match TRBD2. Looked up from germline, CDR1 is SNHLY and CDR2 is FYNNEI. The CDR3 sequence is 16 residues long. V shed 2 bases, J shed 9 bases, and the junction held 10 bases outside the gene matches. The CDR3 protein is CASSETLAGGKGAQYF. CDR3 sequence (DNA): TGTGCCAGCAGTGAAACGCTAGCGGGGGGGAAGGGGGCCCAGTACTTC.

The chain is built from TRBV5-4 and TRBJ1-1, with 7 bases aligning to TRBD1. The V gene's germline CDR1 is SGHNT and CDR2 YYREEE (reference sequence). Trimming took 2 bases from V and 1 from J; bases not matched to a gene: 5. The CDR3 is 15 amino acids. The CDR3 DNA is TGTGCCAGCAGCTTTTCGGGACAGACGAACACTGAAGCTTTCTTT. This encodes CASSFSGQTNTEAFF.

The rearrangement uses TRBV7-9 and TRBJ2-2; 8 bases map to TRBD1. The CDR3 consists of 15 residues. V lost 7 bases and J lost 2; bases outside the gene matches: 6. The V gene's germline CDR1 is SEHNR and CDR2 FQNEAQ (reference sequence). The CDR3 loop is CASNAGTGNTGELFF. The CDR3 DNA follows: TGTGCCAGCAACGCCGGGACAGGAAACACCGGGGAGCTGTTTTTT.

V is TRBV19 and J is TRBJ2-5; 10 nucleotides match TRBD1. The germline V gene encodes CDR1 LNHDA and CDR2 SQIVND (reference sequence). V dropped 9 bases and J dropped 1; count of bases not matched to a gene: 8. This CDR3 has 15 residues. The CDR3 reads CASAGTGALQETQYF. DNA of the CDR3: TGTGCCAGCGCCGGGACAGGGGCCCTCCAAGAGACCCAGTACTTC.

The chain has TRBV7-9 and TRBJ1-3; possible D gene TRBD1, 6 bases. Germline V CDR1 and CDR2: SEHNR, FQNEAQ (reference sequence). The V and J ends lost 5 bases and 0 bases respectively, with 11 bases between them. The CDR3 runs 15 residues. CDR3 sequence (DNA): TGTGCCAGCAGCACCTACAGGGTCTCTGGAAACACCATATATTTT. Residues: CASSTYRVSGNTIYF.

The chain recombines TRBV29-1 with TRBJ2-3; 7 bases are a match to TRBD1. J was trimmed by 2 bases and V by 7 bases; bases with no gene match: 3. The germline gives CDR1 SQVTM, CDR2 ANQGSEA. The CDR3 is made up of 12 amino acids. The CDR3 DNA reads TGCAGCGAAGGGACAGTCACAGATACGCAGTATTTT. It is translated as CSEGTVTDTQYF.

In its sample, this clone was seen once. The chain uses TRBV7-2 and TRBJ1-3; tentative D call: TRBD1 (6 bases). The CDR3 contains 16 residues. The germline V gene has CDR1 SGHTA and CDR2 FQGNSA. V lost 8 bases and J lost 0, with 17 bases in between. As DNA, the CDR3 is TGTGCCAGCGCCATCAGACAGGCGTTCTCTGGAAACACCATATATTTT. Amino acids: CASAIRQAFSGNTIYF.

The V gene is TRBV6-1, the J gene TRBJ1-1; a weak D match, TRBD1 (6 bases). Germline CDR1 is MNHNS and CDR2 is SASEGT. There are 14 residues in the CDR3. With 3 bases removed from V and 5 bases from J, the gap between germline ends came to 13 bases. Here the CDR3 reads CASSDKAGVTEAFF. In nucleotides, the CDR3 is TGTGCCAGCAGTGATAAGGCAGGGGTGACTGAAGCTTTCTTT.

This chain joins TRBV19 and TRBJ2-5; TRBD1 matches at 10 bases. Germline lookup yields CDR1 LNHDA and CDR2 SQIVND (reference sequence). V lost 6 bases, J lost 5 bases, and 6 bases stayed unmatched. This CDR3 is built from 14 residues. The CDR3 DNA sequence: TGTGCCAGTAGCCCCGGACAGGGGGTTGAGACCCAGTACTTC. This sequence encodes CASSPGQGVETQYF.

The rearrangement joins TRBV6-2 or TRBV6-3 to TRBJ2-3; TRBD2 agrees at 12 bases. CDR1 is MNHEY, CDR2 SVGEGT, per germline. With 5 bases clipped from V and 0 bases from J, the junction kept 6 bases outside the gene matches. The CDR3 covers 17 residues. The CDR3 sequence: CASSPLAGGASTDTQYF. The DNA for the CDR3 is TGTGCCAGCAGTCCCCTAGCGGGGGGGGCGAGCACAGATACGCAGTATTTT.